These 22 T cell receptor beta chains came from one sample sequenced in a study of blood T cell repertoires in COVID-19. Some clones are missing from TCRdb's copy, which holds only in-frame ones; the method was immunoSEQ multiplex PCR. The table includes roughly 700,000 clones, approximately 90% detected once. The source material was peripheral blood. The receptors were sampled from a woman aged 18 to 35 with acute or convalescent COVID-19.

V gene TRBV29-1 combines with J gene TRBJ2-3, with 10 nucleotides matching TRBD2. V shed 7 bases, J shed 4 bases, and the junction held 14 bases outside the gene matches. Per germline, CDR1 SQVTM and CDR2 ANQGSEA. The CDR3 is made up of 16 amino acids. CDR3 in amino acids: CSAGGWSSGGPDTQYF. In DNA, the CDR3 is TGCAGCGCCGGAGGGTGGTCTAGCGGGGGCCCAGATACGCAGTATTTT.

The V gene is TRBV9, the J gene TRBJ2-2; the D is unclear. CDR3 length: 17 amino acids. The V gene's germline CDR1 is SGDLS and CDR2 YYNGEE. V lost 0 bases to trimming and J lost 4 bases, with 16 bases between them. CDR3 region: CASSVGGLVSGTGELFF. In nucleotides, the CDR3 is TGTGCCAGCAGCGTAGGAGGCCTAGTATCCGGCACCGGGGAGCTGTTTTTT.

The CDR3 region is CASSQIQGVQETQYF. CDR3 nucleotides: TGTGCCAGCAGCCAGATCCAGGGTGTTCAGGAGACCCAGTACTTC. V gene TRBV14 combines with J gene TRBJ2-5, with D tentatively TRBD1 (5 bases). V lost 3 bases and J 5 bases, leaving 16 bases between the germline ends. Germline values: CDR1 SGHDN, CDR2 FVKESK. The CDR3 spans 15 residues.

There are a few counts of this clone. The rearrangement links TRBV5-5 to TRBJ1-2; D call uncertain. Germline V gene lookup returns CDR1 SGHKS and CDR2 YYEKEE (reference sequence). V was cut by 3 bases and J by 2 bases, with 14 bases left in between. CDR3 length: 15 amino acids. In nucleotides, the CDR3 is TGTGCCAGCAGCTCTCTCTTTACCGGGAACTATGGCTACACCTTC. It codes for CASSSLFTGNYGYTF.

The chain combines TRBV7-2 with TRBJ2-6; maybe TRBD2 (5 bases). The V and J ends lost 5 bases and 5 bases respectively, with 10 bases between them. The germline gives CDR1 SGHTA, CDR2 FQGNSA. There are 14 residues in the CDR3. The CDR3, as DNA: TGTGCCAGCAGCCGTGGACTCCGGGCCAACGTCCTGACTTTC. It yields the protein CASSRGLRANVLTF.

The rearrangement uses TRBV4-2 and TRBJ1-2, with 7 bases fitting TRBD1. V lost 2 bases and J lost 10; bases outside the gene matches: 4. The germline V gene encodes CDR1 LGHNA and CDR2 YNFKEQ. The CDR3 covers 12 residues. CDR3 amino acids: CASSQRDSSYTF. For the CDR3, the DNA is TGTGCCAGCAGCCAAAGGGACAGCTCCTACACCTTC.

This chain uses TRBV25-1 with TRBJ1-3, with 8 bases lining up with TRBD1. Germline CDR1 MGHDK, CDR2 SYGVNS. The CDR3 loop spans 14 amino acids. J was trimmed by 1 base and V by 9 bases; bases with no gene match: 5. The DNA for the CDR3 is TGTGCCAGTCGACAGGGGTCGTCTGGAAACACCATATATTTT. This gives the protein CASRQGSSGNTIYF.

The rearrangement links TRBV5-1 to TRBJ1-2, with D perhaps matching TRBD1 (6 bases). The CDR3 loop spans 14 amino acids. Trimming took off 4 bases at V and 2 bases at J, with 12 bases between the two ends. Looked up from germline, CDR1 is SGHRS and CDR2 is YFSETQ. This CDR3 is CASSAGTLNYGYTF. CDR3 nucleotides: TGCGCCAGCAGCGCCGGGACACTAAACTATGGCTACACCTTC.

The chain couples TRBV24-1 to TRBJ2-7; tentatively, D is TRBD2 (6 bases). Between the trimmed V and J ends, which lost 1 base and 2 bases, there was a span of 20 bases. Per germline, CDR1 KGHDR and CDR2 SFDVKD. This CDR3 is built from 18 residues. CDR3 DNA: TGTGCCACCAGTGATTTTCGCCCCGGGAACCCGGGAGCCTACGAGCAGTACTTC. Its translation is CATSDFRPGNPGAYEQYF.

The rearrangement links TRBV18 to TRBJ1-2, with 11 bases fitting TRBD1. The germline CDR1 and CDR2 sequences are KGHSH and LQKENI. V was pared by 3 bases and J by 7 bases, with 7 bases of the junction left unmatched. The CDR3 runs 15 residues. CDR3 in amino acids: CASSPGRTGGGGYTF. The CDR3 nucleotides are TGTGCCAGCTCACCGGGGCGGACAGGGGGCGGTGGCTACACCTTC.

DNA of the CDR3: TGTGCCAGCAGTTTAAAGGGGATGGGAGAGCAGTTCTTC. Its translation: CASSLKGMGEQFF. The genes are TRBV12-3 or TRBV12-4 and TRBJ2-1, with D possibly being TRBD1 (5 bases). The CDR3 has 13 residues. The germline V and J ends were trimmed by 2 bases and 10 bases, with 12 bases remaining between them.

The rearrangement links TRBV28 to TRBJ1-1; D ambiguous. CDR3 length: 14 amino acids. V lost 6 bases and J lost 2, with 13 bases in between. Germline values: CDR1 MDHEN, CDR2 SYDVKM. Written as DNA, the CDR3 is TGTGCCAGCAGGTCCCCGGCGGTAAACACTGAAGCTTTCTTT. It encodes CASRSPAVNTEAFF.

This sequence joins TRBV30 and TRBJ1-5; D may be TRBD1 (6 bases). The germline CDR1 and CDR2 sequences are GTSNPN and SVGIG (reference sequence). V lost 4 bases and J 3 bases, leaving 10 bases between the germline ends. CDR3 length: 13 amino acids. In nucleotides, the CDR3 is TGTGCCTGGAACGACAGGATCAATCAGCCCCAGCATTTT. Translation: CAWNDRINQPQHF.

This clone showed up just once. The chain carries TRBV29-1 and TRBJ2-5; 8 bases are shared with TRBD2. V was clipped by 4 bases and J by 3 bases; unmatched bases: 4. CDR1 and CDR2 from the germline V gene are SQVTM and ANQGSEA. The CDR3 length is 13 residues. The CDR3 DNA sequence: TGCAGCGTTGTGGGACTAGAGGAAGAGACCCAGTACTTC. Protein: CSVVGLEEETQYF.

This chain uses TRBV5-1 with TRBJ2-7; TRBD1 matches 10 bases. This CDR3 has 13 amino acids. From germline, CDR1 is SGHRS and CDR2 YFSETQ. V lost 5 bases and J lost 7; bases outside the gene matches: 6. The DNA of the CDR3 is TGCGCCAGCAGAGGGACAGGGGCTTGGGAGCAGTACTTC. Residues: CASRGTGAWEQYF.

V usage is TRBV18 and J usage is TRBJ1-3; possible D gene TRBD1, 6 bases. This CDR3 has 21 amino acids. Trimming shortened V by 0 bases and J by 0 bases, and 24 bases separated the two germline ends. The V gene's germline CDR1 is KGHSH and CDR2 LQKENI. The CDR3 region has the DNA TGTGCCAGCTCACCACCGGACAGCCACCCTTATATCGCGAGCTCTGGAAACACCATATATTTT. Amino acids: CASSPPDSHPYIASSGNTIYF.

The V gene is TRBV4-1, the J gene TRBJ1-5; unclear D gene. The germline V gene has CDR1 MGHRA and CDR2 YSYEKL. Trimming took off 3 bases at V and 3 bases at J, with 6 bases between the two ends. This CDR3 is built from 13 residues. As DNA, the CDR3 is TGCGCCAGCAGCCATGACACCAATCAGCCCCAGCATTTT. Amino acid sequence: CASSHDTNQPQHF.

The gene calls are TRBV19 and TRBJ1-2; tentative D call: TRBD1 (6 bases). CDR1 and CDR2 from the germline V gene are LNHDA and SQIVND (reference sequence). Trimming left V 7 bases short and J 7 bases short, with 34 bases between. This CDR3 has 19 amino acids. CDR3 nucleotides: TGTGCCAGTAATAAATACCGGGACAATACGTTGATCTCCACTGGTGGCTACACCTTC. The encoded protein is CASNKYRDNTLISTGGYTF.

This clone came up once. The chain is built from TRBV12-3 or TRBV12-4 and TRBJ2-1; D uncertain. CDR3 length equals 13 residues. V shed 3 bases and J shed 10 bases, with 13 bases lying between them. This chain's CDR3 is CASSLERRLEQFF. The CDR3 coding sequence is TGTGCCAGCAGTTTGGAGCGTCGGTTAGAGCAGTTCTTC.

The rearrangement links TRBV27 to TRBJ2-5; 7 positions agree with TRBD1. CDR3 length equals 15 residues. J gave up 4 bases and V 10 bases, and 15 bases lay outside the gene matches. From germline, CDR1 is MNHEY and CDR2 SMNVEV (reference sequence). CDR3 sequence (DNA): TGTGCCACCTCAAAGGGACAGCCTGGAGGAGAGACCCAGTACTTC. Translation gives CATSKGQPGGETQYF.

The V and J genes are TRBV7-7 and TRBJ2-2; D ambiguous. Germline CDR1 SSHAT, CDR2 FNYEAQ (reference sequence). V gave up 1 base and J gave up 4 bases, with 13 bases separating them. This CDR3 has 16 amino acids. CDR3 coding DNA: TGTGCCAGCAGCTTAGATTATGAGGAGAGCACCGGGGAGCTGTTTTTT. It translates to CASSLDYEESTGELFF.

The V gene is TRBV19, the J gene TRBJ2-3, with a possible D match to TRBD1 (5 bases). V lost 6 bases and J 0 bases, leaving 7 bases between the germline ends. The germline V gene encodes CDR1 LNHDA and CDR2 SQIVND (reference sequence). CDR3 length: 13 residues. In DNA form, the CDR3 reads TGTGCCAGTAGCAGGGTCAGCACAGATACGCAGTATTTT. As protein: CASSRVSTDTQYF.